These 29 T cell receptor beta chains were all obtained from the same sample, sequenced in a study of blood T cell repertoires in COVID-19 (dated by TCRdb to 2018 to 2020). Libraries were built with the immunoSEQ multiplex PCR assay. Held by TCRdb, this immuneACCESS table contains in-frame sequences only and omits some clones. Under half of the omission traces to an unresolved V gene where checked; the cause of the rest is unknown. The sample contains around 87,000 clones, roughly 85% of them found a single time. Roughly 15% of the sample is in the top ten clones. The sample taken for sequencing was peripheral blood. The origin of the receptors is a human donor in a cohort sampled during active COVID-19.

The CDR3 sequence: CASSAGTYYEQYF. For the CDR3, the DNA is TGTGCCAGCAGCGCAGGGACATACTACGAGCAGTACTTC. The rearrangement joins TRBV12-3 or TRBV12-4 to TRBJ2-7; possibly TRBD1 for D (6 bases). V was cut by 6 bases and J by 3 bases, with 12 bases left in between. The CDR3 is 13 amino acids.

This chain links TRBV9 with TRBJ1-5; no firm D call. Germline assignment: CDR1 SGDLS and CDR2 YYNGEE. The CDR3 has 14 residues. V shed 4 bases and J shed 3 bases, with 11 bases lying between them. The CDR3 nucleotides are TGTGCCAGCAGCCCCAACCTAGACAATCAGCCCCAGCATTTT. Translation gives CASSPNLDNQPQHF.

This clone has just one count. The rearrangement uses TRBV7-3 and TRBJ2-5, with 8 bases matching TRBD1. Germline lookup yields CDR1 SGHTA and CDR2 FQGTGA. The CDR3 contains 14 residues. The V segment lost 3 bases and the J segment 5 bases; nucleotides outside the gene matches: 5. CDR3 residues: CASSLAGGTETQYF. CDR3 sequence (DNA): TGTGCCAGCAGCTTGGCAGGGGGCACGGAGACCCAGTACTTC.

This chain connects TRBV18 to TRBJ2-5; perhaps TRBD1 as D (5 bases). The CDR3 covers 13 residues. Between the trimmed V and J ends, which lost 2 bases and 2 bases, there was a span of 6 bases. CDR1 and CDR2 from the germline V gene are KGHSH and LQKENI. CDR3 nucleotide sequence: TGTGCCAGCTCACCAAACAGGCAAGAGACCCAGTACTTC. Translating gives CASSPNRQETQYF.

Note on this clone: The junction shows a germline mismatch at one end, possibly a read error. This CDR3 is CASRATGGKQPQHF. The CDR3 region has the DNA TGTGCCAGCAGGGCCACAGGGGGCAAACAGCCCCAGCATTTT. V gene TRBV6-4 combines with J gene TRBJ1-5, with TRBD1 matching 9 bases. This CDR3 comprises 14 residues. The germline V gene has CDR1 MRHNA and CDR2 SNTAGT.

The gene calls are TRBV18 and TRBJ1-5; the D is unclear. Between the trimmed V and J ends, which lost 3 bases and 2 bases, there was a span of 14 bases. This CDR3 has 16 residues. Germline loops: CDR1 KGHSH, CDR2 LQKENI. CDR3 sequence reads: CASSPSFGQGNQPQHF. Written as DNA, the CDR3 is TGTGCCAGCTCACCCTCATTTGGGCAGGGCAATCAGCCCCAGCATTTT. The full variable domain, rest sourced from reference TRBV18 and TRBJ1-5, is NAGVMQNPRHLVRRRGQEARLRCSPMKGHSHVYWYRQLPEEGLKFMVYLQKENIIDESGMPKERFSAEFPKEGPSILRIQQVVRGDSAAYFCASSPSFGQGNQPQHFGDGTRLSIL.

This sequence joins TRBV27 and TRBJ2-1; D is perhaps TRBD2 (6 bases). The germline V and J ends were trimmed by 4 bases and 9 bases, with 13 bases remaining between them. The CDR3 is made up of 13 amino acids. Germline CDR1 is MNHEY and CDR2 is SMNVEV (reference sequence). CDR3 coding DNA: TGTGCCAGCAGTTCGCGACTAGGCGGTGAGCAGTTCTTC. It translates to CASSSRLGGEQFF.

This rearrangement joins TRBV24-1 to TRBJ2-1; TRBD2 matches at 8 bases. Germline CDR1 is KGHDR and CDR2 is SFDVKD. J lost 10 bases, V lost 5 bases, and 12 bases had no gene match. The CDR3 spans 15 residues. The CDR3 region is CATSVWVSGVKEQFF. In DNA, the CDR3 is TGTGCCACCAGTGTATGGGTTAGCGGGGTCAAAGAGCAGTTCTTC.

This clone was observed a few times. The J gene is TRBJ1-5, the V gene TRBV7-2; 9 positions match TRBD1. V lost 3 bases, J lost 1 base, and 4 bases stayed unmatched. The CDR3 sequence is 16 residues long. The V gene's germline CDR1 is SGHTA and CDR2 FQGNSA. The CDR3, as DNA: TGTGCCAGCAGCTTTTACAGGGGGCCCAGCAATCAGCCCCAGCATTTT. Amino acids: CASSFYRGPSNQPQHF.

The CDR3 spells CASSAEQGWNQPQHF. As DNA, the CDR3 is TGTGCCAGCAGCGCCGAACAGGGATGGAATCAGCCCCAGCATTTT. The rearrangement joins TRBV9 to TRBJ1-5; weak D call: TRBD1 (6 bases). V dropped 3 bases and J dropped 4 bases, with 14 bases sitting between them. CDR3 size: 15 residues. Germline-derived CDR1 and CDR2 are SGDLS and YYNGEE.

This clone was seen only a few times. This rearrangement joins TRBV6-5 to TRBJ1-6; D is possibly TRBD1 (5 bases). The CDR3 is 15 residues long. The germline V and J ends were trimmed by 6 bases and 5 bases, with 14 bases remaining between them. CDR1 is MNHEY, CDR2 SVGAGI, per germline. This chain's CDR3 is CASSQGSVDNSPLHF. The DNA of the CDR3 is TGTGCCAGCAGCCAGGGTTCGGTAGATAATTCACCCCTCCACTTT.

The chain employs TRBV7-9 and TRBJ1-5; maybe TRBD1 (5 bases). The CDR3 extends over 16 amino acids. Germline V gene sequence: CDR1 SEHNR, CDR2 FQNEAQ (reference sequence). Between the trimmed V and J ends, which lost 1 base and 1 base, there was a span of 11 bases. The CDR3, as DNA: TGTGCCAGCAGCTTAGTTGGCAGGGTGAGCAATCAGCCCCAGCATTTT. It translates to CASSLVGRVSNQPQHF.

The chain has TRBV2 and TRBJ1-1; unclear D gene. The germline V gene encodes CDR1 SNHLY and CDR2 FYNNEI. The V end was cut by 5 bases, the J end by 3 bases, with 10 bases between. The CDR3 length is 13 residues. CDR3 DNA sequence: TGTGCCAGCAGTAATCAGAGGGACACTGAAGCTTTCTTT. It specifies CASSNQRDTEAFF.

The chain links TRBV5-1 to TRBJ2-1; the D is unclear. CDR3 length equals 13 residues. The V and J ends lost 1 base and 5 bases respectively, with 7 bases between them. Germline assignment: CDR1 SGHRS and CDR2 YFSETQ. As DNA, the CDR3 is TGCGCCAGCAGCTTGTATCGGGACAATGAGCAGTTCTTC. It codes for CASSLYRDNEQFF.

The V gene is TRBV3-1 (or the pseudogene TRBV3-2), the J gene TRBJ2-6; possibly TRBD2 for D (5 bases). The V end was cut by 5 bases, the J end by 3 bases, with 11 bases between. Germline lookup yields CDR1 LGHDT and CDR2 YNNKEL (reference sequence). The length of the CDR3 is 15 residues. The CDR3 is CASSFSGLGANVLTF. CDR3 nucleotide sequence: TGTGCCAGCAGCTTCAGCGGTCTTGGGGCCAACGTCCTGACTTTC.

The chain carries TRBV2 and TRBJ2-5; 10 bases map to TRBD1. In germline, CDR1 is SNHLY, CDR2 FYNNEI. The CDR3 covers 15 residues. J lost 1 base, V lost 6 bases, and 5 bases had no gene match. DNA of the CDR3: TGTGCCAGCAGGGCCGGGACAGGGGTCCAAGAGACCCAGTACTTC. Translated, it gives CASRAGTGVQETQYF.

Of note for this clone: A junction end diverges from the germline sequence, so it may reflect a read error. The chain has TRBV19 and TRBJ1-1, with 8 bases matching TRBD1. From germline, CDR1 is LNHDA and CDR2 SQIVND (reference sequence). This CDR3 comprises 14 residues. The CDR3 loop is CASSGWTGNPEAFF. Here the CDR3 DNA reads TGTGCCAGTAGTGGTTGGACAGGGAACCCTGAAGCTTTCTTT.

This CDR3 is CASSSQGNTEAFF. CDR3 DNA sequence: TGTGCCAGCAGCTCACAGGGGAACACTGAAGCTTTCTTT. The genes are TRBV7-2 and TRBJ1-1; perhaps TRBD1 as D (6 bases). The CDR3 has 13 amino acids. The germline V gene encodes CDR1 SGHTA and CDR2 FQGNSA. The V gene lost 4 bases and the J gene lost 1 base, with 7 bases spanning the gap.

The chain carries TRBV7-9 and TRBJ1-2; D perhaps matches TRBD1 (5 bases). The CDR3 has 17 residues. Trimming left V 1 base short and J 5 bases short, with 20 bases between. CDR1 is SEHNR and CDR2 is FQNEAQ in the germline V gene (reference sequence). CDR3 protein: CASSLEGRAQGVYGYTF. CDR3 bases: TGTGCCAGCAGCTTAGAGGGGAGGGCGCAAGGTGTTTATGGCTACACCTTC.

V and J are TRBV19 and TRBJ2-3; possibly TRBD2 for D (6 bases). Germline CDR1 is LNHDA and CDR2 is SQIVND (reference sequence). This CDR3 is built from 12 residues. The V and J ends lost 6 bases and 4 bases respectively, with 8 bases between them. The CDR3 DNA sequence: TGTGCCAGTAGGAGGGACTCAGATACGCAGTATTTT. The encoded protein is CASRRDSDTQYF.

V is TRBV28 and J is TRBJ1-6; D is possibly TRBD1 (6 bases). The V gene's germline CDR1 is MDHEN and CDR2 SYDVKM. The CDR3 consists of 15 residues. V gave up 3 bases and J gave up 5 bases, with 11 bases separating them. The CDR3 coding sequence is TGTGCCAGCAGTTTCAGGGGCGGCGATAATTCACCCCTCCACTTT. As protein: CASSFRGGDNSPLHF.

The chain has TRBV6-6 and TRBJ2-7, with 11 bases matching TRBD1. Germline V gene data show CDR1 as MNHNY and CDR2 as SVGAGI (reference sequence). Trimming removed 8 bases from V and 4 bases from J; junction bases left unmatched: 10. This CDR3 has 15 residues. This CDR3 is CASCYSGTGGYEQYF. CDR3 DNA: TGTGCCAGCTGCTACTCCGGGACAGGGGGATACGAGCAGTACTTC.

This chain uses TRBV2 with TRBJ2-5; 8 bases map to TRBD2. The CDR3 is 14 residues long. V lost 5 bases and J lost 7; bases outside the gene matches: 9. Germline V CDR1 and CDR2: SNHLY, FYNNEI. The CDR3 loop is CASSLAGPQGTQYF. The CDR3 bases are TGTGCCAGCAGTCTAGCGGGCCCCCAGGGGACCCAGTACTTC.

The CDR3 DNA is TGTGCCAGCAGTGAAGCCACAGGGACCCAAAGCTCTGGAAACACCATATATTTT. Its protein is CASSEATGTQSSGNTIYF. The genes are TRBV6-1 and TRBJ1-3, with D maybe TRBD1 (6 bases). CDR3 length: 18 residues. Trimming pared 0 bases from V and 0 bases from J, leaving 15 bases between. The germline V gene encodes CDR1 MNHNS and CDR2 SASEGT.

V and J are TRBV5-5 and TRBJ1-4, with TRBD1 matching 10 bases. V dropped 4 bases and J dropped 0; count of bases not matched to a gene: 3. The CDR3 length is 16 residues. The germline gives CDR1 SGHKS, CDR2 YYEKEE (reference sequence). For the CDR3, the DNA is TGTGCCAGCAGCCGGGACAGGGGAGCAACTAATGAAAAACTGTTTTTT. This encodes CASSRDRGATNEKLFF.

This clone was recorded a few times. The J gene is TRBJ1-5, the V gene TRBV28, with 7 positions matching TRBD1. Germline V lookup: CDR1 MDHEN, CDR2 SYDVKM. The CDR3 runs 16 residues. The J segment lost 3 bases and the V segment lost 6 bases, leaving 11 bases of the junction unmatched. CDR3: CASRPTAGGVNQPQHF. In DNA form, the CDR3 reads TGTGCCAGCAGACCAACGGCAGGGGGAGTCAATCAGCCCCAGCATTTT.

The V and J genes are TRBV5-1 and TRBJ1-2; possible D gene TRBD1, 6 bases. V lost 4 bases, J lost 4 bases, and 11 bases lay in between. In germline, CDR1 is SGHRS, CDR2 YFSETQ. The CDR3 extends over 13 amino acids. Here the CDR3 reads CASSQGQSYGYTF. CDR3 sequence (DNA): TGCGCCAGCAGCCAAGGACAGAGCTATGGCTACACCTTC. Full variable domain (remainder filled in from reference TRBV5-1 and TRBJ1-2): KAGVTQTPRYLIKTRGQQVTLSCSPISGHRSVSWYQQTPGQGLQFLFEYFSETQRNKGNFPGRFSGRQFSNSRSEMNVSTLELGDSALYLCASSQGQSYGYTFGSGTRLTVV.

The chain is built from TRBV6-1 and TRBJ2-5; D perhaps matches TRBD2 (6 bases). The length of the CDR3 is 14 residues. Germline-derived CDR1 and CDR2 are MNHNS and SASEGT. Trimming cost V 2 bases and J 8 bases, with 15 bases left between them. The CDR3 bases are TGTGCCAGCAGTGAAATAGCGGCAGGATCTACCCAGTACTTC. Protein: CASSEIAAGSTQYF.

CDR3 DNA: TGCAGTGCCAGTTTGCCGGGACAGGGTGGCTATGGCTACACCTTC. It yields the protein CSASLPGQGGYGYTF. The genes are TRBV20-1 and TRBJ1-2; 9 positions agree with TRBD1. Germline CDR1 DFQATT, CDR2 SNEGSKA (reference sequence). J lost 4 bases, V lost 6 bases, and 12 bases had no gene match. The CDR3 covers 15 residues.